A single sample gave rise to the 26 T cell receptor beta chains below, sequenced in a study of cytotoxic CD8 clonotypes in ibrutinib-treated CLL. Only in-frame clones appear in the TCRdb table, and some are missing; sequencing was by immunoSEQ multiplex PCR. The top ten hold over 15% of the sample, which has more than 200,000 clones, 70% seen once. The sample in question was PBMCs, obtained after 24 months of ibrutinib treatment. The receptors shown here come from a human donor with chronic lymphocytic leukemia.

The chain has TRBV13 and TRBJ2-1; D is possibly TRBD2 (6 bases). With 5 bases removed from V and 4 bases from J, the gap between germline ends came to 18 bases. This CDR3 region has 16 residues. Germline lookup yields CDR1 PRHDT and CDR2 FYEKMQ (reference sequence). The CDR3 DNA reads TGTGCCAGCAGCCCTAAGGGTATAGCGGCGTACAATGAGCAGTTCTTC. It translates to CASSPKGIAAYNEQFF.

The chain combines TRBV9 with TRBJ1-5; 8 bases match TRBD1. Germline values: CDR1 SGDLS, CDR2 YYNGEE. The CDR3 contains 15 residues. Unmatched junction bases numbered 3, after V lost 2 bases and J lost 2 bases. For the CDR3, the DNA is TGTGCCAGCAGCGTGGCGGACAGGGGCAATCAGCCCCAGCATTTT. Residues: CASSVADRGNQPQHF.

The V gene is TRBV4-3, the J gene TRBJ2-3; D unclear. Germline V CDR1 and CDR2: LGHNA, YSLEER. Trimming pared 0 bases from V and 2 bases from J, leaving 9 bases between. CDR3 length: 15 amino acids. The CDR3 loop is CASSQDPGPTDTQYF. In nucleotides, the CDR3 is TGCGCCAGCAGCCAAGATCCAGGACCCACAGATACGCAGTATTTT.

This rearrangement joins TRBV9 to TRBJ2-3, with 7 positions matching TRBD1. The CDR3 runs 15 residues. CDR1 is SGDLS and CDR2 is YYNGEE in the germline V gene. Trimming removed 3 bases from V and 6 bases from J; junction bases left unmatched: 10. This CDR3 reads CASSARRQGGDTQYF. The CDR3 coding sequence is TGTGCCAGCAGCGCGAGGCGACAGGGTGGGGATACGCAGTATTTT.

This clone was picked up one time. This chain joins TRBV27 and TRBJ2-2; the D call may be TRBD1 or TRBD2 (7 bases each). Trimming cost V 6 bases and J 7 bases, with 12 bases left between them. The CDR3 consists of 13 residues. CDR1 and CDR2 from the germline V gene are MNHEY and SMNVEV (reference sequence). The CDR3 DNA is TGTGCCAGCAGCCCCAGGGGGGGCGGGGAGCTGTTTTTT. Its protein product is CASSPRGGGELFF.

CDR3 coding DNA: TGTGCCAGCAGTTCCCGACAGTACACCGGGGAGCTGTTTTTT. Its protein is CASSSRQYTGELFF. The chain is built from TRBV27 and TRBJ2-2; D might be TRBD1 (5 bases). The length of the CDR3 is 14 residues. Trimming pared 4 bases from V and 3 bases from J, leaving 9 bases between. Germline CDR1 is MNHEY and CDR2 is SMNVEV (reference sequence).

The sample holds one count of this clone. The CDR3 DNA reads TGTGCCAGCAGTCCCACTAGACTCAATGAGCAGTTCTTC. Its protein is CASSPTRLNEQFF. The chain recombines TRBV27 with TRBJ2-1; D is possibly TRBD2 (5 bases). This CDR3 is 13 amino acids long. With 5 bases removed from V and 6 bases from J, the gap between germline ends came to 11 bases. The germline gives CDR1 MNHEY, CDR2 SMNVEV (reference sequence).

The gene calls are TRBV5-1 and TRBJ2-5; 8 nucleotides match TRBD1. Germline CDR1 SGHRS, CDR2 YFSETQ. J was trimmed by 1 base and V by 4 bases; bases with no gene match: 3. The CDR3 has 14 residues. CDR3 loop: CASSRGQGQETQYF. CDR3 nucleotide sequence: TGCGCCAGCAGCCGAGGACAGGGCCAAGAGACCCAGTACTTC.

This chain joins TRBV30 and TRBJ2-7; weak D call: TRBD1 (5 bases). Germline V CDR1 and CDR2: GTSNPN, SVGIG (reference sequence). The CDR3 is 14 residues long. The V end was cut by 5 bases, the J end by 1 base, with 15 bases between. CDR3 region: CAWSIGVQSYEQYF. DNA for the CDR3: TGTGCCTGGTCGATAGGGGTCCAGTCCTACGAGCAGTACTTC.

This clone turned up a few times. V and J are TRBV30 and TRBJ1-2; D is perhaps TRBD1 (5 bases). This CDR3 has 14 amino acids. Germline values: CDR1 GTSNPN, CDR2 SVGIG (reference sequence). V lost 0 bases and J 7 bases, leaving 15 bases between the germline ends. CDR3 protein: CAWSVGQGGVGYTF. DNA of the CDR3: TGTGCCTGGAGTGTGGGGCAGGGAGGCGTTGGCTACACCTTC.

The chain uses TRBV14 and TRBJ2-1; 7 positions agree with TRBD2. The V gene end was trimmed by 1 base and the J gene end by 6 bases; junction bases not matched to a gene: 6. The CDR3 loop spans 15 amino acids. From germline, CDR1 is SGHDN and CDR2 FVKESK. The CDR3 reads CASSQVTSATNEQFF. The CDR3, as DNA: TGTGCCAGCAGCCAAGTCACTAGCGCTACCAATGAGCAGTTCTTC.

The genes are TRBV19 and TRBJ1-2; D unresolved. The CDR3 has 14 residues. Germline V gives CDR1 LNHDA, CDR2 SQIVND (reference sequence). Between the trimmed V and J ends, which lost 3 bases and 2 bases, there was a span of 10 bases. DNA for the CDR3: TGTGCCAGTAGTATCGAGGGTTTAAACTATGGCTACACCTTC. Encoded protein: CASSIEGLNYGYTF.

This clone appeared once. This sample includes further DNA sequences coding for the same CDR3. This rearrangement joins TRBV7-2 to TRBJ1-5; D unclear. Germline V gives CDR1 SGHTA, CDR2 FQGNSA. V was shortened by 2 bases and J by 6 bases, with 5 bases between the two germline ends. The CDR3 consists of 12 residues. The chain's CDR3 is CASSLPGQPQHF. CDR3 coding DNA: TGTGCCAGCAGCTTACCCGGTCAGCCCCAGCATTTT.

The chain employs TRBV28 and TRBJ2-5, with 10 bases fitting TRBD1. The CDR3 extends over 17 amino acids. V lost 2 bases, J lost 5 bases, and 11 bases stayed unmatched. Germline V CDR1 and CDR2: MDHEN, SYDVKM. The CDR3 protein is CASSLDFRDRGRETQYF. CDR3 nucleotides: TGTGCCAGCAGTTTAGATTTTCGGGACAGGGGCCGGGAGACCCAGTACTTC.

The chain recombines TRBV29-1 with TRBJ2-1; 8 nucleotides line up with TRBD2. Trimming cost V 5 bases and J 6 bases; bases outside gene matches: 9. The CDR3 runs 14 residues. The germline gives CDR1 SQVTM, CDR2 ANQGSEA. The CDR3 region has the DNA TGCAGCGTTCCCTCGGGAGGGCCGATCAATGAGCAGTTCTTC. Translated: CSVPSGGPINEQFF.

The chain links TRBV23-1 to TRBJ2-4; D assignment may be TRBD1 or TRBD2 (6 bases each). Being an ORF, TRBV23-1 has a function that is uncertain. Trimming pared 4 bases from V and 9 bases from J, leaving 16 bases between. This CDR3 region has 14 residues. CDR3: CASSPPGKGGIQYF. The CDR3 DNA sequence: TGCGCCAGCAGTCCCCCCGGGAAGGGGGGCATTCAGTACTTC.

The chain recombines TRBV2 with TRBJ2-5; D remains ambiguous. The ends were cut back, 3 bases at V and 2 bases at J, with 7 bases in the middle. The CDR3 has 13 amino acids. Per germline, CDR1 SNHLY and CDR2 FYNNEI. The CDR3 DNA is TGTGCCAGCAGTGATAACAGACAAGAGACCCAGTACTTC. As protein: CASSDNRQETQYF.

The CDR3 DNA sequence: TGTGCCAGCAGAAGCGGAACTAGCGTACTCAATGAGCAGTTCTTC. It codes for CASRSGTSVLNEQFF. This chain joins TRBV9 and TRBJ2-1; 7 nucleotides line up with TRBD2. The CDR3 is 15 amino acids. The trim removed 5 bases at V and 6 bases at J, leaving 11 bases unmatched. CDR1 and CDR2 (germline): SGDLS, YYNGEE.

This chain links TRBV7-3 with TRBJ2-1; D call uncertain. The V gene's germline CDR1 is SGHTA and CDR2 FQGTGA. The CDR3 covers 16 residues. V was cut by 5 bases and J by 5 bases, with 19 bases left in between. The CDR3 loop reads CASSHPPGRPNNEQFF. The CDR3 region has the DNA TGTGCCAGCAGCCATCCGCCCGGGCGCCCCAACAATGAGCAGTTCTTC.

This clone was seen once. In DNA, the CDR3 is TGTGCCAGCAGCGTAGGCGGAGGGGACATCTACGAGCAGTACTTC. Protein: CASSVGGGDIYEQYF. This rearrangement joins TRBV9 to TRBJ2-7; perhaps D is TRBD1 or TRBD2 (6 bases each). The V gene's germline CDR1 is SGDLS and CDR2 YYNGEE. The CDR3 loop spans 15 amino acids. V was clipped by 0 bases and J by 3 bases, with 13 bases between them.

The chain carries TRBV9 and TRBJ2-5; D not certain. Trimming stripped 4 bases from V and 5 bases from J, with 15 bases between. The CDR3 consists of 14 residues. Germline V gene data show CDR1 as SGDLS and CDR2 as YYNGEE. In DNA form, the CDR3 reads TGTGCCAGCAGCTCCAACTGGGCCGGGGAGACCCAGTACTTC. Amino acids: CASSSNWAGETQYF.

In this sample, this clone turned up a few times. This sequence joins TRBV27 and TRBJ2-7; TRBD2 might be the D (6 bases). Germline V gene lookup returns CDR1 MNHEY and CDR2 SMNVEV (reference sequence). There are 14 residues in the CDR3. V was clipped by 7 bases and J by 2 bases, with 15 bases between them. The DNA of the CDR3 is TGTGCCAGCATCCTGGAGGGCCCGACCTACGAGCAGTACTTC. Protein sequence: CASILEGPTYEQYF.

The V call is TRBV6-1, the J call TRBJ2-1; D is tentatively TRBD1 or TRBD2 (5 bases each). The CDR3 loop spans 13 amino acids. V was shortened by 3 bases and J by 12 bases, with 15 bases between the two germline ends. Germline V CDR1 and CDR2: MNHNS, SASEGT. CDR3 loop: CASSEGDGLGQFF. The CDR3 coding sequence is TGTGCCAGCAGTGAGGGGGACGGCCTAGGGCAGTTCTTC.

This chain connects TRBV7-2 to TRBJ2-7, with 7 bases fitting TRBD1. Trimming removed 4 bases from V and 5 bases from J; junction bases left unmatched: 8. This CDR3 is built from 14 residues. CDR1 and CDR2 from the germline V gene are SGHTA and FQGNSA. This chain's CDR3 is CASSSRQGSDEQYF. The CDR3 bases are TGTGCCAGCAGCTCCCGACAGGGTAGCGACGAGCAGTACTTC.

The CDR3 region is CSAGIGTEAFF. CDR3 DNA sequence: TGCAGCGCAGGGATCGGCACTGAAGCTTTCTTT. The genes are TRBV29-1 and TRBJ1-1; possible D gene TRBD1, 5 bases. The germline V gene encodes CDR1 SQVTM and CDR2 ANQGSEA. The CDR3 spans 11 residues. Trimming took off 7 bases at V and 4 bases at J, with 10 bases between the two ends.

V is TRBV7-9 and J is TRBJ2-6; TRBD2 is a possible D gene (5 bases). V dropped 5 bases and J dropped 2 bases, with 10 bases sitting between them. The CDR3 sequence is 15 residues long. CDR1 SEHNR and CDR2 FQNEAQ come from the germline V gene (reference sequence). The DNA of the CDR3 is TGTGCCAGCAGCCTCTCGGGGACTGGGGCCAACGTCCTGACTTTC. The encoded protein is CASSLSGTGANVLTF.